This entry concerns a single T cell receptor (beta chain). This CDR3 region has 17 residues. Trimming left V 1 base short and J 4 bases short, with 17 bases between. Germline assignment: CDR1 SNHLY and CDR2 FYNNEI. The sample belongs to a study of Graves' ophthalmopathy and Graves' hyperthyroidism. For repertoire sequencing, the TCR beta CDR3 regions were amplified from RNA transcripts. In the first round, RT-PCR was carried out with HTBI primers, and a multiplex PCR formed the second round. TCRdb redid the calling of the multiplex PCR reads with MiXCR, one entry per CDR3 protein. The sample holds 23,000 or so distinct CDR3 sequences, almost 50% seen once.

The TCR was taken from an adult woman with stable Graves' hyperthyroidism. The source material was peripheral blood. This chain connects TRBV2 to TRBJ1-5; possible D gene TRBD1, 5 bases. This chain's CDR3 is CASSEEIAGDSNQPQHF. In nucleotides, the CDR3 is TGTGCCAGCAGTGAAGAGATTGCCGGCGACAGTAATCAGCCCCAGCATTTT.